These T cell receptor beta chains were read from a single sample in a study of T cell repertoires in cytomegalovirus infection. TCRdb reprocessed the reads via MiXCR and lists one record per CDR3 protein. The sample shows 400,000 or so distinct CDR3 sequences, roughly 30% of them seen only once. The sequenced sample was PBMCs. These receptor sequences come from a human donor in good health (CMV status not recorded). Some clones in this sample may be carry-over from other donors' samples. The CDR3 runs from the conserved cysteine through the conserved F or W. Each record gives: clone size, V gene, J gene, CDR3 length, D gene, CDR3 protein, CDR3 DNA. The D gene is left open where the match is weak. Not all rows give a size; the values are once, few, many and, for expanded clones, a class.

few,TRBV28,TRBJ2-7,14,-,CASSSHTRRYEQYF,TGTGCCAGCAGTTCCCACACTAGAAGATACGAGCAGTACTTC
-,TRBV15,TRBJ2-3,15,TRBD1,CATSREAGGPDTQYF,TGTGCCACCAGCAGAGAGGCAGGGGGTCCAGATACGCAGTATTTT
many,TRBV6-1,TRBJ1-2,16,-,CASSEAGRQPNYGYTF,TGTGCCAGCAGTGAAGCAGGTCGACAGCCTAACTATGGCTACACCTTC
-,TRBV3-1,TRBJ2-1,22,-,CASSQDHTRWGRANHPYNEQFF,TGTGCCAGCAGCCAAGATCATACGAGATGGGGCAGGGCGAACCACCCCTACAATGAGCAGTTCTTC
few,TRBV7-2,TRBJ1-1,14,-,CASSSPAMNTEAFF,TGTGCCAGCAGCTCGCCAGCTATGAACACTGAAGCTTTCTTT
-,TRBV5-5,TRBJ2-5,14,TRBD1,CASSYRTGGETQYF,TGTGCCAGCAGCTACCGGACAGGGGGAGAGACCCAGTACTTC
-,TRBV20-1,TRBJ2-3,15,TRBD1,CSYNRDRDPTDTQYF,TGCAGTTATAATCGGGACAGGGATCCCACAGATACGCAGTATTTT
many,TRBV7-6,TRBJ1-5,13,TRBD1,CASSLGTDQPQHF,TGTGCCAGCAGCCTAGGGACAGATCAGCCCCAGCATTTT
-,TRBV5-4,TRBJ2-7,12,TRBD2,CASSMPGLAAYF,TGTGCCAGCAGCATGCCCGGACTAGCGGCATACTTC
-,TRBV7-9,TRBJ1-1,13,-,CASSSPTATEAFF,TGTGCCAGCAGCTCCCCGACAGCTACTGAAGCTTTCTTT
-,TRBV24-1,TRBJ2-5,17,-,CATSDLPTGGGRETQYF,TGTGCCACCAGTGATTTGCCAACAGGGGGGGGGCGAGAGACCCAGTACTTC
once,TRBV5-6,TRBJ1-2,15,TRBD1,CASSLARTGTYGYTF,TGTGCCAGCAGCTTGGCCCGGACAGGGACCTATGGCTACACCTTC
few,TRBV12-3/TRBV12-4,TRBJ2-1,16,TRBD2,CASSFGAGGSYNEQFF,TGTGCCAGCAGTTTCGGGGCGGGGGGTTCCTACAATGAGCAGTTCTTC
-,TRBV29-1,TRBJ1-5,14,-,CSVGGVTEGQPQHF,TGCAGCGTTGGTGGGGTCACAGAGGGTCAGCCCCAGCATTTT
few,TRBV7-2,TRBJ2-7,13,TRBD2,CASTPGGGHEQYF,TGTGCCAGCACTCCGGGGGGGGGCCACGAGCAGTACTTC
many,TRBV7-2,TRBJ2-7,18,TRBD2,CASSLVEGLAGTRYEQYF,TGTGCCAGCAGCTTAGTTGAGGGACTAGCGGGGACCCGCTACGAGCAGTACTTC
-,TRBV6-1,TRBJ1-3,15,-,CASSKARHSGNTIYF,TGTGCCAGCAGTAAGGCCCGCCACTCTGGAAACACCATATATTTT
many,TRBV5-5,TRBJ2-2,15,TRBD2,CASSQTSTDTLELFF,TGTGCCAGCAGTCAGACTAGCACGGATACGTTGGAGCTGTTTTTT
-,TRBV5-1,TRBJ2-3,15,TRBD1,CASSPVTGVVDTQYF,TGCGCCAGCAGCCCGGTGACAGGGGTGGTAGATACGCAGTATTTT
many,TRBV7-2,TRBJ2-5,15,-,CASSPPGPLQETQYF,TGTGCCAGCAGCCCTCCGGGGCCTCTCCAAGAGACCCAGTACTTC
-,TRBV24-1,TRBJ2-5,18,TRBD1,CATSDSEEDRGLGETQYF,TGTGCCACCAGTGATAGCGAAGAGGACAGGGGGTTAGGGGAGACCCAGTACTTC
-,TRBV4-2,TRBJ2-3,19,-,CASSQDLPLTAASTDTQYF,TGTGCCAGCAGCCAAGATCTCCCCTTGACAGCCGCTAGCACAGATACGCAGTATTTT
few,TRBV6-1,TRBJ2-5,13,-,CASPPGDGETQYF,TGTGCCAGTCCCCCGGGGGACGGAGAGACCCAGTACTTC
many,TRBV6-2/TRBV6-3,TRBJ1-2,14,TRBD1,CASSPDRTKGGYTF,TGTGCCAGCAGTCCGGACAGGACGAAGGGTGGCTACACCTTC
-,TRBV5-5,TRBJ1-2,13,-,CASSLASNSGYTF,TGTGCCAGCAGCTTGGCTAGCAATTCGGGCTACACCTTC
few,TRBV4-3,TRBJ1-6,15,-,CASSQDRRTDSPLHF,TGCGCCAGCAGCCAAGATCGTCGGACGGATTCACCCCTCCACTTT
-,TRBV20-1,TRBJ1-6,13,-,CSASQGMDSPLHF,TGCAGTGCTTCCCAGGGGATGGATTCACCCCTCCACTTT
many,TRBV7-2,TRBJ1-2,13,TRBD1,CASSSDRDYGYTF,TGTGCCAGCAGCTCGGACAGGGACTATGGCTACACCTTC
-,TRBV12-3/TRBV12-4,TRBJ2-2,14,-,CAIRWTENPGEMIF,TGTGCCATTAGGTGGACAGAGAACCCCGGGGAGATGATTTTT
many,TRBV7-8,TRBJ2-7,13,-,CASSMEWGYEQYF,TGTGCCAGCAGCATGGAATGGGGTTACGAGCAGTACTTC
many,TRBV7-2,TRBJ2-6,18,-,CASSSGRAGLSGANVLTF,TGTGCCAGCAGCTCTGGTCGGGCAGGTCTCTCTGGGGCCAACGTCCTGACTTTC
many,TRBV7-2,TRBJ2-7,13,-,CASSRDGGYEQYF,TGTGCCAGCAGCCGGGACGGAGGCTACGAGCAGTACTTC
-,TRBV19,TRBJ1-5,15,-,CASSIDWRGGQPQHF,TGTGCCAGTAGTATAGATTGGCGAGGTGGCCAGCCCCAGCATTTT
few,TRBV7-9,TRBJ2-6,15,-,CASSPGPSGANVLTF,TGTGCCAGCAGCCCCGGGCCCTCTGGGGCCAACGTCCTGACTTTC
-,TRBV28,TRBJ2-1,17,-,CASGDASLAGAYNEQFF,TGTGCCAGCGGGGATGCCTCTTTAGCCGGGGCCTACAATGAGCAGTTCTTC
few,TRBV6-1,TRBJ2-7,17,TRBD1,CASTTFTPGQKYYEQYF,TGTGCCAGCACAACGTTCACCCCGGGACAGAAATACTACGAGCAGTACTTC
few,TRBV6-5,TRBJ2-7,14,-,CASSIGPPLYEQYF,TGTGCCAGCAGCATAGGTCCCCCCCTTTACGAGCAGTACTTC
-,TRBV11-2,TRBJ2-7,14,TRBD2,CASSPLGRSYEQYF,TGTGCCAGCAGCCCCCTCGGGAGGTCCTACGAGCAGTACTTC
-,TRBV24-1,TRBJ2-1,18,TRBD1,CATSAPTQGQGIYNEQFF,TGTGCCACCAGTGCTCCCACTCAGGGACAGGGGATCTACAATGAGCAGTTCTTC
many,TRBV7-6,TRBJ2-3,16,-,CASSLRGGPSTDTQYF,TGTGCCAGCAGCTTACGAGGGGGTCCTAGCACAGATACGCAGTATTTT
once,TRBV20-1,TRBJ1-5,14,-,CSASLPRGNQPQHF,TGCAGTGCTAGCCTCCCGAGGGGCAATCAGCCCCAGCATTTT
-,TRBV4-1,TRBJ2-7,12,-,CASSQGSSEQYF,TGCGCCAGCAGCCAAGGATCTAGCGAGCAGTACTTC
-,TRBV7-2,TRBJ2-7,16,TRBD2,CASSCDQLAGLDEPYF,TGTGCCAGCAGCTGTGACCAACTAGCGGGCTTGGACGAGCCGTACTTC
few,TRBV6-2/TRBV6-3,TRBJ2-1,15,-,CASSLTGARSNEQFF,TGTGCCAGCAGTTTAACGGGGGCCCGGTCAAATGAGCAGTTCTTC
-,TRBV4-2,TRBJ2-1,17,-,CASSTSGHWGLQAEQFF,TGTGCCAGCAGCACATCTGGACACTGGGGGCTACAGGCTGAGCAGTTCTTC
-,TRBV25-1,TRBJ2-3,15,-,CASSVLRGTTDTQYF,TGTGCCAGCAGTGTTCTTCGGGGGACCACAGATACGCAGTATTTT
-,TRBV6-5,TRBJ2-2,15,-,CASSYSSVRTGELFF,TGTGCCAGCAGTTACTCCTCCGTCCGCACCGGGGAGCTGTTTTTT
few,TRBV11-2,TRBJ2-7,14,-,CASSLEATQAEQYF,TGTGCCAGCAGCTTAGAGGCTACTCAGGCCGAGCAGTACTTC
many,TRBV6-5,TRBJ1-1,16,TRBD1,CASSYWGQGMNTEAFF,TGTGCCAGCAGTTACTGGGGACAGGGGATGAACACTGAAGCTTTCTTT
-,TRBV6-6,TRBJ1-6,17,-,CASSLAFDLRTNSPLHF,TGTGCCAGCAGTCTCGCCTTCGACCTCAGAACCAATTCACCCCTCCACTTT
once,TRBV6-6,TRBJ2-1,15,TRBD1,CASSRGQGSYNEQFF,TGTGCCAGCAGTCGAGGACAGGGATCATACAATGAGCAGTTCTTC
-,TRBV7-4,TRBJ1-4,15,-,CASSSRTARNGKLFF,TGTGCCAGCAGCTCTCGGACAGCCCGTAATGGAAAACTGTTTTTT